This T cell receptor (beta chain) was found in a study of blood T cell repertoires in COVID-19. Study details: Specimens from acute and convalescent COVID-19 originated in the United States, Italy and Spain.

TCRdb's table, derived via immunoSEQ multiplex PCR, lists solely in-frame clones and lacks some. This table has 150,000 to 200,000 clones, about 90% appearing once. Per germline, CDR1 SGHRS and CDR2 YFSETQ. Trimming removed 4 bases from V and 3 bases from J; junction bases left unmatched: 3. The CDR3 extends over 14 amino acids. This clone was observed a handful of times. The specimen was peripheral blood. The receptor was derived from a woman in her 70s with acute or convalescent COVID-19. The chain carries TRBV5-1 and TRBJ2-1, with TRBD1 matching over 8 bases. CDR3 region: CASSGGTGYNEQFF. The CDR3 nucleotides are TGCGCCAGCAGCGGCGGGACAGGCTACAATGAGCAGTTCTTC.